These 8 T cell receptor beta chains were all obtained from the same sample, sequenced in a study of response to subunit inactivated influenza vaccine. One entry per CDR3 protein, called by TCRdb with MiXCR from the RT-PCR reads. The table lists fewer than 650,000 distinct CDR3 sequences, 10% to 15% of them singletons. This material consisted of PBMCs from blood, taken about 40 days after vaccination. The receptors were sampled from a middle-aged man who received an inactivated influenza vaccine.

CDR3 sequence: CSVGGDSSYEQYF. CDR3 nucleotides: TGCAGCGTTGGCGGGGATAGCTCCTACGAGCAGTACTTC. The gene calls are TRBV29-1 and TRBJ2-7; D might be TRBD2 (6 bases). Germline V lookup: CDR1 SQVTM, CDR2 ANQGSEA. Trimming left V 4 bases short and J 0 bases short, with 10 bases between. CDR3 size: 13 residues.

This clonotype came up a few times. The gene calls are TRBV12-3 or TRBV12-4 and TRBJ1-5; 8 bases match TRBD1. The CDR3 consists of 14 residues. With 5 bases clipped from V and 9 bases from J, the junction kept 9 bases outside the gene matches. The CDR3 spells CASSNTGGGRPQHF. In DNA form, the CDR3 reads TGTGCCAGCAGTAATACAGGGGGGGGTCGGCCCCAGCATTTT.

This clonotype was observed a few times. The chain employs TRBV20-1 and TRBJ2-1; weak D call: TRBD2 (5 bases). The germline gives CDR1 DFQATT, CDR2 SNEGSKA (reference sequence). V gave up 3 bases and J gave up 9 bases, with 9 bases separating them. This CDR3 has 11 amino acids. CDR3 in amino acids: CSARDFREQFF. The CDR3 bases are TGCAGTGCTAGGGACTTCCGTGAGCAGTTCTTC.

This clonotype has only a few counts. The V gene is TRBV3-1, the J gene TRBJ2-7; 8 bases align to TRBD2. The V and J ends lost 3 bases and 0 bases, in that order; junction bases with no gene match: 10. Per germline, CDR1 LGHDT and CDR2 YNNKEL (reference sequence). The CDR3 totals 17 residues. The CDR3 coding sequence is TGTGCCAGCAGCCATCTGGTGGGCGGGGGGCCCTCCTACGAGCAGTACTTC. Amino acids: CASSHLVGGGPSYEQYF.

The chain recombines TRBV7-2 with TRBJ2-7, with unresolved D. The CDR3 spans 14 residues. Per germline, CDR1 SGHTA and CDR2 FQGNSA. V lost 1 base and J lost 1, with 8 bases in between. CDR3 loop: CASSLERPSYEQYF. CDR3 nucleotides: TGTGCCAGCAGCTTAGAAAGACCGTCCTACGAGCAGTACTTC.

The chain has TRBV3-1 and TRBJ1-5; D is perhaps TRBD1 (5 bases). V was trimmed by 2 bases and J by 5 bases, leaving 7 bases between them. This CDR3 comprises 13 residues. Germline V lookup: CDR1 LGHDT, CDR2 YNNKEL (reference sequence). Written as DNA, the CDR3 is TGTGCCAGCAGCCAATTGGGGGATCAGCCCCAGCATTTT. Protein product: CASSQLGDQPQHF.

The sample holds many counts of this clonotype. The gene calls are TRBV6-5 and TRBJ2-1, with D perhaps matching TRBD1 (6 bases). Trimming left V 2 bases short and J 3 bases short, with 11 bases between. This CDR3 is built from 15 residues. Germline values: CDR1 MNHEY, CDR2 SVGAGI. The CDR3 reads CASSYITGSYNEQFF. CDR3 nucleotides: TGTGCCAGCAGTTACATTACAGGGAGCTACAATGAGCAGTTCTTC.

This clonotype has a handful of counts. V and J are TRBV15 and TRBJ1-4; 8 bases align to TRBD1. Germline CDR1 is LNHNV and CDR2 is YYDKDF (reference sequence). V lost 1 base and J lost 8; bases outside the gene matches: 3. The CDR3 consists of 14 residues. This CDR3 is CATSRGTGKEKLFF. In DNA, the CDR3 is TGTGCCACCAGCAGAGGGACAGGGAAAGAAAAACTGTTTTTT.